This TCR beta chain came from a study of T cells after yellow fever vaccination. Study findings and constraints: Primary-vaccination clones mostly resurfaced post-booster (96% CD4, 85% to 90% CD8).

This clonotype was seen repeatedly, ten times or more. What it binds is unknown. The TCR cDNA carried a universal primer site and UMIs from 5'RACE template switching. TCRdb ran MiXCR on the 5' RACE reads and lists one entry per CDR3 protein. The table shows over 100,000 distinct CDR3 sequences, with 8% to 9.5% occurring only once. The germline gives CDR1 SGDLS, CDR2 YYNGEE. The germline V and J ends were trimmed by 4 bases and 2 bases, with 16 bases remaining between them. CDR3 length equals 15 residues. This sample comprised CD8+ T cells sorted from PBMCs, obtained 45 days after the yellow fever booster vaccination. The TCR was taken from a man between 25 and 39 years old who received the YFV17D yellow fever vaccine. This sequence joins TRBV9 and TRBJ2-7; possible D gene TRBD2, 6 bases. The CDR3 protein is CASSLWGDTAYEQYF. CDR3 bases: TGTGCCAGCAGCTTGTGGGGGGATACGGCCTACGAGCAGTACTTC. Combining the CDR3 with reference TRBV9 and TRBJ2-7 gives the whole variable domain DSGVTQTPKHLITATGQRVTLRCSPRSGDLSVYWYQQSLDQGLQFLIQYYNGEERAKGNILERFSAQQFPDLHSELNLSSLELGDSALYFCASSLWGDTAYEQYFGPGTRLTVT.